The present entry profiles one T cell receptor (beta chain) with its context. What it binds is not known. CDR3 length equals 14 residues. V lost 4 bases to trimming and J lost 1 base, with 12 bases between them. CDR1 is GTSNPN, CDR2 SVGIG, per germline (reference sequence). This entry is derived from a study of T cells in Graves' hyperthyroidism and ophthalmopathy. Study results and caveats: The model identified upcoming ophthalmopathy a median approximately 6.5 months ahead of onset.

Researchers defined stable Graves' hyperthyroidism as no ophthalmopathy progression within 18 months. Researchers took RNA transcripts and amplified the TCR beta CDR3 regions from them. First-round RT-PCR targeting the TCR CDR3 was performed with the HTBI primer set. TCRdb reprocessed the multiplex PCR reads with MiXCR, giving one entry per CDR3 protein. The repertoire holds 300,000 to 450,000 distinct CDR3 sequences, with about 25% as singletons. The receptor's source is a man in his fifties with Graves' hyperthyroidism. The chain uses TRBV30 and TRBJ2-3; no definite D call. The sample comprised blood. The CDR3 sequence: CAWNPSVGTDTQYF. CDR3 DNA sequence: TGTGCCTGGAACCCAAGTGTCGGCACAGATACGCAGTATTTT.